These 24 T cell receptor beta chains came from one sample sequenced in a study of T cells after yellow fever vaccination. From the 5' RACE reads, TCRdb called clonotypes with MiXCR, one entry per CDR3 protein. The sample consists of approximately 300,000 distinct CDR3 sequences, 10% to 15% of them appearing once. The specimen was CD4+ T cells sorted from PBMCs, collected 45 days after the yellow fever booster vaccination. All receptors derive from a young man who received the YFV17D yellow fever vaccine.

This clonotype was counted between two and nine times. The V gene is TRBV7-2, the J gene TRBJ2-7; no reliable D call. This CDR3 spans 14 amino acids. Between the trimmed V and J ends, which lost 2 bases and 0 bases, there was a span of 8 bases. Germline-derived CDR1 and CDR2 are SGHTA and FQGNSA. The CDR3 nucleotides are TGTGCCAGCAGCTTACATGGGGACTCCTACGAGCAGTACTTC. Translation gives CASSLHGDSYEQYF.

The gene calls are TRBV7-9 and TRBJ2-7, with 10 bases matching TRBD1. This CDR3 region has 12 residues. Germline assignment: CDR1 SEHNR and CDR2 FQNEAQ (reference sequence). Trimming cost V 6 bases and J 5 bases; bases outside gene matches: 1. This chain's CDR3 is CASSGTGDEQYF. In DNA form, the CDR3 reads TGTGCCAGCAGTGGGACAGGGGACGAGCAGTACTTC.

The CDR3 here is CASSTHAGELFF. The CDR3, as DNA: TGTGCCAGCAGTACTCATGCAGGGGAGCTGTTTTTT. The chain joins TRBV12-3 or TRBV12-4 to TRBJ2-2; D not certain. Between the trimmed V and J ends, which lost 5 bases and 8 bases, there was a span of 9 bases. CDR3 length: 12 residues.

The chain links TRBV6-2 or TRBV6-3 to TRBJ2-1; TRBD1 or TRBD2 may be the D gene (6 bases each). Germline CDR1 and CDR2: MNHEY and SVGEGT. CDR3 length: 16 amino acids. The V end was cut by 5 bases, the J end by 3 bases, with 17 bases between. The CDR3 nucleotides are TGTGCCAGCAGTGGCCGGAGGGGGGATGGCTACAATGAGCAGTTCTTC. It encodes CASSGRRGDGYNEQFF.

Comments on this clonotype: With a much larger clone just one base away, this may be a read error. V is TRBV20-1 and J is TRBJ1-1, with D uncertain. The V end lost 2 bases, the J end lost 1 base, and 8 bases lay between the germline ends. This CDR3 is built from 13 residues. Germline CDR1 reads DFQATT; CDR2 reads SNEGSKA (reference sequence). The CDR3 DNA reads TGCAGTGCTAGATTGACGGAGAACACTGAAGCTTTCTTT. Encoded protein: CSARLTENTEAFF.

The chain uses TRBV7-2 and TRBJ2-7; D call uncertain. Germline CDR1 and CDR2: SGHTA and FQGNSA. Trimming removed 4 bases from V and 3 bases from J, with 7 bases in between. CDR3 length: 12 amino acids. CDR3 nucleotide sequence: TGTGCCAGCAGCTCAACATTCTACGAGCAGTACTTC. It is translated as CASSSTFYEQYF. Filled out from reference TRBV7-2 and TRBJ2-7, the complete variable domain reads GAGVSQSPSNKVTEKGKDVELRCDPISGHTALYWYRQSLGQGLEFLIYFQGNSAPDKSGLPSDRFSAERTGGSVSTLTIQRTQQEDSAVYLCASSSTFYEQYFGPGTRLTVT.

The J gene is TRBJ2-1, the V gene TRBV7-3; TRBD2 aligns across 13 bases. The germline gives CDR1 SGHTA, CDR2 FQGTGA. The CDR3 length is 23 residues. Trimming took 1 base from V and 4 from J; bases not matched to a gene: 22. CDR3 coding DNA: TGTGCCAGCAGCTTAAGACTATCCGGTTACGGACTAGCGGGAGAAAAGCTGTACAATGAGCAGTTCTTC. Translated: CASSLRLSGYGLAGEKLYNEQFF. The whole variable domain, filled in from reference TRBV7-3 and TRBJ2-1, reads GAGVSQTPSNKVTEKGKYVELRCDPISGHTALYWYRQSLGQGPEFLIYFQGTGAADDSGLPNDRFFAVRPEGSVSTLKIQRTERGDSAVYLCASSLRLSGYGLAGEKLYNEQFFGPGTRLTVL.

The chain is built from TRBV20-1 and TRBJ2-1, with 7 nucleotides matching TRBD2. Per germline, CDR1 DFQATT and CDR2 SNEGSKA (reference sequence). Germline trimming cut 1 base from V and 1 base from J; bases unmatched to any gene: 4. This CDR3 has 15 residues. The CDR3, as DNA: TGCAGTGCTAGAGGACTAGCAGAATCCTACAATGAGCAGTTCTTC. This sequence encodes CSARGLAESYNEQFF.

This clonotype was recorded a few times. The chain combines TRBV10-2 with TRBJ2-7; 8 bases align to TRBD2. There are 14 residues in the CDR3. Looked up from germline, CDR1 is WSHSY and CDR2 is SAAADI. J was trimmed by 6 bases and V by 4 bases; bases with no gene match: 8. CDR3 region: CASSGREGSGEQYF. The CDR3, as DNA: TGCGCCAGCAGTGGCCGGGAGGGCTCCGGCGAGCAGTACTTC.

The rearrangement links TRBV20-1 to TRBJ1-4, with D possibly matching TRBD1 (5 bases). Germline V gene lookup returns CDR1 DFQATT and CDR2 SNEGSKA (reference sequence). This CDR3 comprises 15 residues. V lost 6 bases to trimming and J lost 8 bases, with 22 bases between them. The CDR3 nucleotides are TGCAGTGCCCTTCTCTTTTGGGGCCTGGGGGAAAAACTGTTTTTT. Encoded protein: CSALLFWGLGEKLFF.

This clonotype was recorded many times. This chain connects TRBV7-9 to TRBJ2-7, with D possibly matching TRBD1 (5 bases). Germline CDR1 is SEHNR and CDR2 is FQNEAQ (reference sequence). Trimming took 4 bases from V and 5 from J, leaving 9 bases between them. The CDR3 is made up of 12 amino acids. CDR3 coding DNA: TGTGCCAGCAGCTGGGGCGTGGACGAGCAGTACTTC. It translates to CASSWGVDEQYF.

Written as DNA, the CDR3 is TGCAGTGCTAGCCTTGGACAGGGCCGCAACTATGGCTACACCTTC. It encodes CSASLGQGRNYGYTF. This chain links TRBV20-1 with TRBJ1-2; 8 nucleotides align to TRBD1. CDR3 length: 15 amino acids. Unmatched junction bases numbered 8, after V lost 3 bases and J lost 2 bases. Germline loops: CDR1 DFQATT, CDR2 SNEGSKA (reference sequence).

The DNA of the CDR3 is TGTGCCAGCAGCAGGGGACTAGCGAGCCCCTACGAGCAGTACTTC. Its protein product is CASSRGLASPYEQYF. This rearrangement joins TRBV11-2 to TRBJ2-7, with 10 bases matching TRBD2. In germline, CDR1 is SGHAT, CDR2 FQNNGV. V was pared by 5 bases and J by 2 bases, with 6 bases of the junction left unmatched. There are 15 residues in the CDR3.

The J gene is TRBJ2-7, the V gene TRBV20-1; tentatively, D is TRBD2 (5 bases). V was clipped by 1 base and J by 2 bases, with 9 bases between them. The CDR3 contains 13 residues. CDR1 and CDR2 from the germline V gene are DFQATT and SNEGSKA (reference sequence). The CDR3 is CSARGRVTYEQYF. The CDR3, as DNA: TGCAGTGCTAGAGGGCGGGTCACCTACGAGCAGTACTTC.

On this clonotype itself: The junction shows a germline mismatch at one end, possibly a read error. This chain links TRBV7-2 with TRBJ2-2; possible D gene TRBD1, 6 bases. Germline assignment: CDR1 SGHTA and CDR2 FQGNSA. This CDR3 is 15 amino acids long. The CDR3 DNA follows: TGTTCCAGCAGCTTGACAGGCCTGAACACCGGGGAGCTGTTTTTT. Translation: CSSSLTGLNTGELFF.

The V and J genes are TRBV20-1 and TRBJ2-6, with D perhaps TRBD1 or TRBD2 (5 bases each). Germline V gene lookup returns CDR1 DFQATT and CDR2 SNEGSKA (reference sequence). The V gene lost 3 bases and the J gene lost 3 bases, with 15 bases spanning the gap. The CDR3 loop spans 16 amino acids. This CDR3 is CSARSGPTGGANVLTF. As DNA, the CDR3 is TGCAGTGCTAGGTCGGGGCCCACAGGTGGGGCCAACGTCCTGACTTTC.

This clonotype appeared many times. This chain joins TRBV20-1 and TRBJ2-7; weak D call: TRBD2 (6 bases). Germline CDR1 reads DFQATT; CDR2 reads SNEGSKA (reference sequence). This CDR3 is 14 amino acids long. Trimming left V 0 bases short and J 6 bases short, with 15 bases between. For the CDR3, the DNA is TGCAGTGCTAGAGATAGGCGGGGTGTAGGCGAGCAGTACTTC. Residues: CSARDRRGVGEQYF.

The V and J genes are TRBV6-1 and TRBJ1-5, with D possibly matching TRBD1 (6 bases). Germline V lookup: CDR1 MNHNS, CDR2 SASEGT. Between the trimmed V and J ends, which lost 7 bases and 1 base, there was a span of 14 bases. This CDR3 is 15 amino acids long. Written as DNA, the CDR3 is TGTGCCAGCACTAGAACAGGGTTCAGCAATCAGCCCCAGCATTTT. As protein: CASTRTGFSNQPQHF.

A few counts support this clonotype. CDR3 in amino acids: CSAALAVNTDTQYF. DNA for the CDR3: TGCAGTGCTGCCTTAGCGGTTAACACAGATACGCAGTATTTT. The gene calls are TRBV20-1 and TRBJ2-3; possible D gene TRBD2, 6 bases. Germline values: CDR1 DFQATT, CDR2 SNEGSKA (reference sequence). Between the trimmed V and J ends, which lost 5 bases and 2 bases, there was a span of 14 bases. The CDR3 contains 14 residues.

To note about this clonotype: Germline is not matched at one junction end, which may reflect a read error. This rearrangement joins TRBV28 to TRBJ1-5, with unresolved D. The CDR3 runs 12 residues. CDR1 and CDR2 (germline): MDHEN, SYDVKM. The CDR3 spells CASSSPLRKKNF. CDR3 DNA: TGTGCCAGCAGTTCGCCGTTGAGGAAGAAGAATTTT.

This rearrangement joins TRBV12-3 or TRBV12-4 to TRBJ1-1, with TRBD1 as a possible D gene (5 bases). V dropped 6 bases and J dropped 5 bases, with 16 bases sitting between them. CDR3 length equals 14 residues. The CDR3 reads CASRRGTEGTEAFF. The DNA for the CDR3 is TGTGCCAGCAGGAGAGGGACCGAGGGGACTGAAGCTTTCTTT.

The rearrangement joins TRBV29-1 to TRBJ2-6; D might be TRBD1 or TRBD2, each matching 5 bases. The V end lost 5 bases, the J end lost 3 bases, and 14 bases lay between the germline ends. Germline loops: CDR1 SQVTM, CDR2 ANQGSEA. The CDR3 is 15 residues long. CDR3 DNA sequence: TGCAGCGTTAACCCCTCAGGGAGTGGGGCCAACGTCCTGACTTTC. This gives the protein CSVNPSGSGANVLTF.

The table lists this clonotype with a few counts. The chain combines TRBV7-9 with TRBJ2-7; D possibly uses TRBD1 or TRBD2 (7 bases each). The CDR3 consists of 14 residues. The V end lost 6 bases, the J end lost 3 bases, and 15 bases lay between the germline ends. Looked up from germline, CDR1 is SEHNR and CDR2 is FQNEAQ (reference sequence). The CDR3 DNA is TGTGCCAGCAGTTTACAGGGGAGGGTCTACGAGCAGTACTTC. It translates to CASSLQGRVYEQYF.

This clonotype was detected only a few times. The chain joins TRBV7-2 to TRBJ2-7; D unclear. The CDR3 covers 15 residues. The V and J ends lost 1 base and 0 bases respectively, with 10 bases between them. Germline CDR1 and CDR2: SGHTA and FQGNSA. CDR3 sequence: CASSLDLRSSYEQYF. As DNA, the CDR3 is TGTGCCAGCAGCTTAGATCTTAGGAGCTCCTACGAGCAGTACTTC.